The source of this T cell receptor beta chain is a study of shared clonotypes between healthy human individuals. As for the study in general: In total, the donors were a couple of women and a few men aged 18 to 49. Study-level results: A small donor pool kept down the genetic and exposure-history diversity that was represented. Measured sharing among donors was expected to vary with sequencing depth.

In regard to this clone: Its cognate antigen is unknown.

The germline gives CDR1 MDHEN, CDR2 SYDVKM. V was clipped by 3 bases and J by 3 bases, with 14 bases between them. This CDR3 has 15 residues. The method was immunoSEQ multiplex PCR; TCRdb's version includes in-frame clones alone and lacks a portion of them. The data hold 520,000 or so clones, with 75% to 85% observed a single time. The clonotype originates from a woman aged 40 to 49 in good health. Some clones in this sample may be carry-over from other donors' samples. This chain uses TRBV28 with TRBJ1-2; a possible D gene is TRBD1 (5 bases). Material for sequencing was PBMCs. CDR3 in DNA: TGTGCCAGCAGTTTGGGACGGGGCAGGGACTATGGCTACACCTTC. Encoded protein: CASSLGRGRDYGYTF.